This T cell receptor beta chain was obtained from a study of CD8 T cells in Susac syndrome. About this clonotype: What it binds is unknown.

Relapsing-remitting disease, either stable or active, was present in the treatment-naive patients who were the multiple sclerosis controls. Negative isolation yielded the CD8+ and CD4+ T cells, while FACS enriched the TEMRA cells. When the RNA was reverse transcribed, random hexamers were used with an input of roughly 0.5 to 1 ug. Amplification of TCR beta CDR3 across 54 Vbeta and 13 Jbeta was performed with immunoSEQ multiplex PCR. In TCRdb, the immunoSEQ multiplex PCR reads were re-called with MiXCR into one record per CDR3 protein. The data hold 100,000 to 150,000 distinct CDR3 sequences, with 85% to 95% observed a single time. Study-wide findings and caveats: As acknowledged by the study, its TCR sequencing and HLA analysis included a relatively small number of individuals.

From germline, CDR1 is SGHAT and CDR2 FQDESV (reference sequence). V gave up 4 bases and J gave up 4 bases; unmatched junction bases: 6. The CDR3 length is 15 residues. The TCR sequence derives from a human donor with multiple sclerosis. Sequencing input: CD4+ T cells from PBMCs. V usage is TRBV11-1 and J usage is TRBJ2-1; 8 nucleotides line up with TRBD2. The CDR3 DNA is TGTGCCAGCAGCTGGAGCGGGGGAGATTACAATGAGCAGTTCTTC. It encodes CASSWSGGDYNEQFF. The full variable domain, with the rest looked up from reference TRBV11-1 and TRBJ2-1, is EAEVAQSPRYKITEKSQAVAFWCDPISGHATLYWYRQILGQGPELLVQFQDESVVDDSQLPKDRFSAERLKGVDSTLKIQPAELGDSAMYLCASSWSGGDYNEQFFGPGTRLTVL.